The rows below give T cell receptor beta chains drawn from one sample of a study of OX40 agonist ivuxolimab in advanced cancers. Sequencing was performed with immunoSEQ multiplex PCR; in TCRdb, only in-frame clones are kept and a portion is missing. This sample has about 51,000 clones, with roughly four fifths found just once. The input for sequencing was CD4+ or CD8+ T cells sorted from blood, taken in a trial of the OX40 agonist ivuxolimab. The source of these receptors is an adult with an advanced solid tumor such as melanoma, head and neck, liver or kidney cancer. Both conserved end residues are part of each CDR3. D genes are given only for firm matches. Rows give clone size only sometimes, using once, few, many, or a class for an expanded clone.

CDR3 protein: CASSEAGTSKQFF; CDR3 DNA: TGTGCCAGCAGTGAAGCAGGGACGAGTAAGCAGTTCTTC; D gene: -; CDR3 length: 13; J gene: TRBJ2-1; clone size: -; V gene: TRBV2
CDR3 protein: CASSANYARQFF; CDR3 DNA: TGTGCCAGCAGTGCAAACTACGCGAGGCAGTTCTTC; D gene: -; CDR3 length: 12; J gene: TRBJ2-1; clone size: -; V gene: TRBV27
CDR3 protein: CASSAYSSGAYNEQFF; CDR3 DNA: TGTGCCAGCAGCGCTTATTCCAGCGGGGCTTACAATGAGCAGTTCTTC; D gene: TRBD2; CDR3 length: 16; J gene: TRBJ2-1; clone size: -; V gene: TRBV7-3
CDR3 protein: CASSLTLGQATEGYTF; CDR3 DNA: TGTGCCAGCAGCTTAACCTTAGGGCAGGCCACGGAGGGCTACACCTTC; D gene: -; CDR3 length: 16; J gene: TRBJ1-2; clone size: -; V gene: TRBV7-3
CDR3 protein: CASSLGSLIGQGVGGYTF; CDR3 DNA: TGTGCCAGCAGCTTAGGTTCACTTATCGGGCAGGGCGTGGGGGGCTACACCTTC; D gene: -; CDR3 length: 18; J gene: TRBJ1-2; clone size: -; V gene: TRBV7-8
CDR3 protein: CASSLFFQPQHF; CDR3 DNA: TGTGCCAGCAGTTTATTCTTTCAGCCCCAGCATTTT; D gene: -; CDR3 length: 12; J gene: TRBJ1-5; clone size: -; V gene: TRBV28
CDR3 protein: CASSLVGTGAGNTIYF; CDR3 DNA: TGTGCCAGCAGCTTAGTGGGGACAGGAGCTGGAAACACCATATATTTT; D gene: TRBD1; CDR3 length: 16; J gene: TRBJ1-3; clone size: -; V gene: TRBV7-2
CDR3 protein: CASSPQGGNTEAFF; CDR3 DNA: TGCGCCAGCAGTCCTCAGGGAGGGAACACTGAAGCTTTCTTT; D gene: -; CDR3 length: 14; J gene: TRBJ1-1; clone size: -; V gene: TRBV5-1
CDR3 protein: CASSLGLGYEQYF; CDR3 DNA: TGTGCCAGCAGCTTGGGACTGGGGTACGAGCAGTACTTC; D gene: -; CDR3 length: 13; J gene: TRBJ2-7; clone size: few; V gene: TRBV7-6
CDR3 protein: CASTRPGGSYEQYF; CDR3 DNA: TGCGCCAGCACCCGGCCAGGGGGCTCCTACGAGCAGTACTTC; D gene: TRBD1; CDR3 length: 14; J gene: TRBJ2-7; clone size: -; V gene: TRBV10-2
CDR3 protein: CARSSPTGDSSYNSPLHF; CDR3 DNA: TGTGCCAGAAGCTCACCGACAGGGGATAGCTCCTATAATTCACCCCTCCACTTT; D gene: TRBD1; CDR3 length: 18; J gene: TRBJ1-6; clone size: -; V gene: TRBV5-3
CDR3 protein: CASSLEGASEQFF; CDR3 DNA: TGTGCCAGCAGCTTAGAGGGGGCTAGTGAGCAGTTCTTC; D gene: TRBD1; CDR3 length: 13; J gene: TRBJ2-1; clone size: -; V gene: TRBV7-9
CDR3 protein: CASGSRGGIGTQYF; CDR3 DNA: TGCGCCAGCGGCTCCCGGGGGGGGATCGGTACGCAGTATTTT; D gene: TRBD2; CDR3 length: 14; J gene: TRBJ2-3; clone size: -; V gene: TRBV10-2
CDR3 protein: CASSSDHSNQPQHF; CDR3 DNA: TGTGCCAGCAGCTCCGATCATAGCAATCAGCCCCAGCATTTT; D gene: -; CDR3 length: 14; J gene: TRBJ1-5; clone size: -; V gene: TRBV7-9
CDR3 protein: CASGGGAQETQYF; CDR3 DNA: TGTGCCAGCGGGGGGGGCGCACAAGAGACCCAGTACTTC; D gene: -; CDR3 length: 13; J gene: TRBJ2-5; clone size: -; V gene: TRBV11-2
CDR3 protein: CASSIQGHEQYF; CDR3 DNA: TGCGCCAGCAGCATACAGGGTCACGAGCAGTACTTC; D gene: -; CDR3 length: 12; J gene: TRBJ2-7; clone size: -; V gene: TRBV5-1
CDR3 protein: CASSHQWDMGEAFF; CDR3 DNA: TGCGCCAGCAGCCACCAATGGGACATGGGTGAAGCTTTCTTT; D gene: -; CDR3 length: 14; J gene: TRBJ1-1; clone size: -; V gene: TRBV4-1
CDR3 protein: CASSLTGSGTEAFF; CDR3 DNA: TGCGCCAGCAGCTTGACGGGCAGTGGCACTGAAGCTTTCTTT; D gene: -; CDR3 length: 14; J gene: TRBJ1-1; clone size: -; V gene: TRBV5-1
CDR3 protein: CASSPQGYEQYF; CDR3 DNA: TGTGCCAGCAGTCCACAGGGCTACGAGCAGTACTTC; D gene: -; CDR3 length: 12; J gene: TRBJ2-7; clone size: -; V gene: TRBV6-5
CDR3 protein: CASSLGGGLGNEQFF; CDR3 DNA: TGTGCCAGCAGCTTGGGCGGGGGCCTGGGCAATGAGCAGTTCTTC; D gene: -; CDR3 length: 15; J gene: TRBJ2-1; clone size: -; V gene: TRBV7-9
CDR3 protein: CASSYRGAAETQYF; CDR3 DNA: TGTGCCAGCAGTTATCGAGGGGCCGCGGAGACCCAGTACTTC; D gene: -; CDR3 length: 14; J gene: TRBJ2-5; clone size: -; V gene: TRBV6-5
CDR3 protein: CASSPRDVLSYEQYF; CDR3 DNA: TGTGCCAGCAGTCCCCGGGACGTTCTCTCCTACGAGCAGTACTTC; D gene: -; CDR3 length: 15; J gene: TRBJ2-7; clone size: -; V gene: TRBV6-6
CDR3 protein: CASSIGDLGSQPQHF; CDR3 DNA: TGTGCCAGTAGTATAGGAGACCTAGGGAGTCAGCCCCAGCATTTT; D gene: -; CDR3 length: 15; J gene: TRBJ1-5; clone size: once; V gene: TRBV19
CDR3 protein: CASWDGVPGEQYF; CDR3 DNA: TGTGCCAGCTGGGATGGGGTACCAGGGGAGCAGTACTTC; D gene: -; CDR3 length: 13; J gene: TRBJ2-7; clone size: -; V gene: TRBV6-5
CDR3 protein: CATSRDRINQPQHF; CDR3 DNA: TGTGCCACCAGCAGGGACAGAATCAATCAGCCCCAGCATTTT; D gene: -; CDR3 length: 14; J gene: TRBJ1-5; clone size: -; V gene: TRBV15
CDR3 protein: CASSQEGVRTDTQYF; CDR3 DNA: TGCGCCAGCAGCCAAGAGGGGGTTCGTACAGATACGCAGTATTTT; D gene: -; CDR3 length: 15; J gene: TRBJ2-3; clone size: once; V gene: TRBV4-1
CDR3 protein: CASSPGEGYEKLFF; CDR3 DNA: TGTGCCAGCTCACCCGGGGAAGGATACGAAAAACTGTTTTTT; D gene: -; CDR3 length: 14; J gene: TRBJ1-4; clone size: -; V gene: TRBV18
CDR3 protein: CASSYGGGSGRETQYF; CDR3 DNA: TGTGCCAGCAGTTACGGGGGAGGTAGCGGGCGCGAGACCCAGTACTTC; D gene: TRBD2; CDR3 length: 16; J gene: TRBJ2-5; clone size: -; V gene: TRBV6-5
CDR3 protein: CASSNRVSPGNTIYF; CDR3 DNA: TGTGCCAGCAGTAACAGGGTTTCTCCGGGAAACACCATATATTTT; D gene: -; CDR3 length: 15; J gene: TRBJ1-3; clone size: once; V gene: TRBV7-9
CDR3 protein: CASSQDQQISSGNTIYF; CDR3 DNA: TGTGCCAGCAGCCAGGATCAGCAGATCAGCTCTGGAAACACCATATATTTT; D gene: -; CDR3 length: 17; J gene: TRBJ1-3; clone size: -; V gene: TRBV4-2
CDR3 protein: CASSFGQGGGYTF; CDR3 DNA: TGCGCCAGCAGTTTCGGACAGGGTGGAGGCTACACCTTC; D gene: TRBD1; CDR3 length: 13; J gene: TRBJ1-2; clone size: -; V gene: TRBV5-1
CDR3 protein: CASSPRQTNEKLFF; CDR3 DNA: TGTGCCAGCTCACCACGGCAGACTAATGAAAAACTGTTTTTT; D gene: -; CDR3 length: 14; J gene: TRBJ1-4; clone size: once; V gene: TRBV18
CDR3 protein: CASSLPGNYGYTF; CDR3 DNA: TGTGCCAGCAGCTTACCGGGTAACTATGGCTACACCTTC; D gene: -; CDR3 length: 13; J gene: TRBJ1-2; clone size: once; V gene: TRBV5-4
CDR3 protein: CASSLAAGNGYTF; CDR3 DNA: TGTGCCAGCAGCTTAGCGGCCGGCAACGGCTACACCTTC; D gene: -; CDR3 length: 13; J gene: TRBJ1-2; clone size: -; V gene: TRBV7-9
CDR3 protein: CASSPGQGLYQPQHF; CDR3 DNA: TGTGCCAGCTCACCCGGACAGGGGCTTTATCAGCCCCAGCATTTT; D gene: TRBD1; CDR3 length: 15; J gene: TRBJ1-5; clone size: -; V gene: TRBV18
CDR3 protein: CASRDINRNTEAFF; CDR3 DNA: TGTGCCAGCAGAGACATTAACAGGAACACTGAAGCTTTCTTT; D gene: -; CDR3 length: 14; J gene: TRBJ1-1; clone size: -; V gene: TRBV6-1
CDR3 protein: CASSAGTVNYGYTF; CDR3 DNA: TGTGCCAGCAGTGCCGGGACCGTTAACTATGGCTACACCTTC; D gene: -; CDR3 length: 14; J gene: TRBJ1-2; clone size: -; V gene: TRBV6-1
CDR3 protein: CASSPGLASPEQFF; CDR3 DNA: TGTGCCAGCAGCCCGGGACTAGCTTCTCCGGAGCAGTTCTTC; D gene: TRBD2; CDR3 length: 14; J gene: TRBJ2-1; clone size: -; V gene: TRBV11-2
CDR3 protein: CAITGVDTDTQYF; CDR3 DNA: TGTGCCATCACAGGGGTGGACACAGATACGCAGTATTTT; D gene: -; CDR3 length: 13; J gene: TRBJ2-3; clone size: -; V gene: TRBV10-3
CDR3 protein: CASSLNRVSETQYF; CDR3 DNA: TGCGCCAGCAGCTTGAACAGGGTCTCTGAGACCCAGTACTTC; D gene: -; CDR3 length: 14; J gene: TRBJ2-5; clone size: -; V gene: TRBV5-1
CDR3 protein: CASSLGTVANYGYTF; CDR3 DNA: TGTGCCAGCAGCTTGGGGACAGTAGCTAACTATGGCTACACCTTC; D gene: -; CDR3 length: 15; J gene: TRBJ1-2; clone size: -; V gene: TRBV5-6
CDR3 protein: CASSPHPLANEQFF; CDR3 DNA: TGTGCCAGCAGCCCACACCCGTTGGCCAATGAGCAGTTCTTC; D gene: -; CDR3 length: 14; J gene: TRBJ2-1; clone size: once; V gene: TRBV27
CDR3 protein: CASSEWGGAGANVLTF; CDR3 DNA: TGTGCCAGCAGTGAATGGGGCGGCGCTGGGGCCAACGTCCTGACTTTC; D gene: -; CDR3 length: 16; J gene: TRBJ2-6; clone size: -; V gene: TRBV2
CDR3 protein: CASSPAGGDTQYF; CDR3 DNA: TGTGCCAGCTCACCCGCCGGGGGCGATACGCAGTATTTT; D gene: -; CDR3 length: 13; J gene: TRBJ2-3; clone size: -; V gene: TRBV18
CDR3 protein: CASSRTGFPTDTQYF; CDR3 DNA: TGTGCCAGCAGCCGGACAGGGTTTCCCACAGATACGCAGTATTTT; D gene: TRBD1; CDR3 length: 15; J gene: TRBJ2-3; clone size: -; V gene: TRBV6-6
CDR3 protein: CASSRAGTTDTQYF; CDR3 DNA: TGTGCCAGCAGTAGAGCGGGGACGACAGATACGCAGTATTTT; D gene: TRBD2; CDR3 length: 14; J gene: TRBJ2-3; clone size: -; V gene: TRBV2
CDR3 protein: CAAGYDEQYF; CDR3 DNA: TGTGCCGCAGGTTACGACGAGCAGTACTTC; D gene: -; CDR3 length: 10; J gene: TRBJ2-7; clone size: -; V gene: TRBV27
CDR3 protein: CASSIGAINSPLHF; CDR3 DNA: TGTGCCAGCAGCATAGGGGCTATCAATTCACCCCTCCACTTT; D gene: -; CDR3 length: 14; J gene: TRBJ1-6; clone size: -; V gene: TRBV7-3
CDR3 protein: CASRGLWGNTEAFF; CDR3 DNA: TGCGCCAGCAGGGGGCTATGGGGGAACACTGAAGCTTTCTTT; D gene: -; CDR3 length: 14; J gene: TRBJ1-1; clone size: -; V gene: TRBV5-1
CDR3 protein: CASSLDGRARSLPYTGELFF; CDR3 DNA: TGTGCCAGCAGCTTAGACGGGAGGGCCAGGTCTCTACCTTACACCGGGGAGCTGTTTTTT; D gene: TRBD2; CDR3 length: 20; J gene: TRBJ2-2; clone size: -; V gene: TRBV11-3
CDR3 protein: CASSYGGGTYNEQFF; CDR3 DNA: TGTGCCAGCAGTTACGGCGGGGGGACATACAATGAGCAGTTCTTC; D gene: TRBD2; CDR3 length: 15; J gene: TRBJ2-1; clone size: -; V gene: TRBV6-5
CDR3 protein: CASSRGHLYNSPLHF; CDR3 DNA: TGTGCCAGCAGCCGGGGCCACCTTTATAATTCACCCCTCCACTTT; D gene: -; CDR3 length: 15; J gene: TRBJ1-6; clone size: -; V gene: TRBV7-2
CDR3 protein: CASSLAQGAGDRTDTQYF; CDR3 DNA: TGTGCCAGCAGCTTAGCTCAGGGGGCGGGGGACCGCACAGATACGCAGTATTTT; D gene: -; CDR3 length: 18; J gene: TRBJ2-3; clone size: -; V gene: TRBV7-7
CDR3 protein: CASGPNQPQHF; CDR3 DNA: TGTGCCAGTGGGCCGAATCAGCCCCAGCATTTT; D gene: -; CDR3 length: 11; J gene: TRBJ1-5; clone size: -; V gene: TRBV19